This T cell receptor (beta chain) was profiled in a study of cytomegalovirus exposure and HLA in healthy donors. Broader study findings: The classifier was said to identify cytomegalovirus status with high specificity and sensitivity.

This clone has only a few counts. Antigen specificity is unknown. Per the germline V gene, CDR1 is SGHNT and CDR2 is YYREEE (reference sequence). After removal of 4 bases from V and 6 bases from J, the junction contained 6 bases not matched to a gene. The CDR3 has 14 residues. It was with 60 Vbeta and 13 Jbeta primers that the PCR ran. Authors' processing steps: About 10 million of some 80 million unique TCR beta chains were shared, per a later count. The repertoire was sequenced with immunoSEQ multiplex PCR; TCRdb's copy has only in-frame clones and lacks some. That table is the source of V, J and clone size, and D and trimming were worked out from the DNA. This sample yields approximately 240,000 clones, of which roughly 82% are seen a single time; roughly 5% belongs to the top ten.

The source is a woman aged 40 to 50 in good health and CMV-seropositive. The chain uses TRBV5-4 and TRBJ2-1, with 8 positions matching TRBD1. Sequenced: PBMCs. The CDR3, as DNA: TGTGCCAGCAGCCCTGGACAGGGTTTCAATGAGCAGTTCTTC. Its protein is CASSPGQGFNEQFF.